This entry describes one TCR beta chain. The data were produced by immunoSEQ multiplex PCR, yet TCRdb's version contains in-frame clones alone and is incomplete. The profile shows 15,000 to 17,000 clones, about 75% of them singletons. The data originate from a study of tumor-infiltrating lymphocytes in localized non-small cell lung cancer. Trimming left V 2 bases short and J 8 bases short, with 12 bases between. The CDR3 loop spans 13 amino acids. Germline CDR1 and CDR2: MGHDK and SYGVNS. V and J are TRBV25-1 and TRBJ1-2; D is perhaps TRBD1 (5 bases). The origin of this receptor is a human donor with non-small cell lung cancer. Sequencing was performed on lung tumor tissue. The CDR3 loop reads CASSEGRDRGYTF. CDR3 coding DNA: TGTGCCAGCAGTGAAGGCAGGGACCGCGGCTACACCTTC.